The rows below give T cell receptor beta chains drawn from one sample of a study of cytomegalovirus exposure and HLA in healthy donors. Profiled with immunoSEQ multiplex PCR; TCRdb holds only in-frame clones, not every one. The clone table shows about 140,000 clones, with the ten largest holding 0.96%. The sequenced sample was PBMCs. Receptors originate from a male donor in good health and CMV-seronegative. The CDR3 runs from the conserved cysteine through the conserved F or W. A D gene is named only where the DNA matches it firmly.

cdr3_aa cdr3_nt d_call j_call v_call
CASRGQGTNYGYTF TGTGCCAGCAGGGGACAGGGGACTAACTATGGCTACACCTTC TRBD1 TRBJ1-2 TRBV6-1
CASSSAGTDYYEQYF TGTGCCAGCAGTTCTGCCGGGACAGACTACTACGAGCAGTACTTC TRBD1 TRBJ2-7 TRBV28
CASRVRDSTLAMFF TGTGCCAGTAGAGTGCGGGACAGCACCTTGGCAATGTTTTTT TRBD1 TRBJ1-4 TRBV19
CASRTGSGNTIYF TGTGCCAGCAGAACGGGCTCTGGAAACACCATATATTTT . TRBJ1-3 TRBV25-1
CASSVGDSPNYGYTF TGTGCCAGCAGCGTAGGTGACAGCCCTAACTATGGCTACACCTTC . TRBJ1-2 TRBV9
CATSSLTYGYTF TGTGCCACCAGCAGCCTAACCTATGGCTACACCTTC . TRBJ1-2 TRBV15
CASSLSRGRDEKLFF TGTGCCAGCAGCCTCTCCCGCGGCCGAGATGAAAAACTGTTTTTT . TRBJ1-4 TRBV6-5
CASSYTAGTNTGELFF TGTGCCAGCAGCTATACAGCGGGAACGAACACCGGGGAGCTGTTTTTT TRBD2 TRBJ2-2 TRBV5-4
CASSQGLGTGPTGELFF TGTGCCAGCAGCCAAGGTTTAGGGACAGGGCCCACCGGGGAGCTGTTTTTT TRBD1 TRBJ2-2 TRBV4-2
CASSFSGQGDGYTF TGTGCCAGCAGTTTTAGCGGACAGGGGGATGGCTACACCTTC TRBD1 TRBJ1-2 TRBV28
CASNTGGKGYTF TGTGCCAGCAACACAGGGGGGAAGGGCTACACCTTC TRBD1 TRBJ1-2 TRBV6-6
CASSQAGGYTGELFF TGTGCCAGCAGCCAAGCCGGGGGGTACACCGGGGAGCTGTTTTTT TRBD2 TRBJ2-2 TRBV4-2
CASSLARGLAGSSSYNEQFF TGCGCCAGCAGCTTGGCCAGGGGACTAGCGGGTTCCAGCTCCTACAATGAGCAGTTCTTC TRBD2 TRBJ2-1 TRBV5-1
CAWSPRTEDTQYF TGTGCCTGGAGTCCCAGGACAGAAGATACGCAGTATTTT . TRBJ2-3 TRBV30
CASSAWARPSGANVLTF TGTGCCAGCAGTGCTTGGGCGCGCCCCTCTGGGGCCAACGTCCTGACTTTC . TRBJ2-6 TRBV27
CASSLAGTGQNTEAFF TGTGCCAGCAGCTTAGCGGGGACAGGACAGAACACTGAAGCTTTCTTT TRBD1 TRBJ1-1 TRBV7-2
CASSHAEDWRTDTQYF TGCGCCAGCAGCCATGCGGAGGACTGGCGCACAGATACGCAGTATTTT . TRBJ2-3 TRBV4-3
CASSLSRGAHLADTQYF TGTGCCAGCAGTTTATCGCGGGGGGCTCATCTTGCAGATACGCAGTATTTT TRBD2 TRBJ2-3 TRBV27
CASRRQGTYGYTF TGTGCCAGCAGGAGACAGGGGACCTATGGCTACACCTTC TRBD1 TRBJ1-2 TRBV28
CAISESRTLAGEGTDTQYF TGTGCCATCAGTGAGTCTCGGACCCTAGCGGGGGAGGGCACAGATACGCAGTATTTT TRBD2 TRBJ2-3 TRBV10-3
CASSSHRISYEQYF TGTGCCAGCAGTTCCCACAGGATATCCTACGAGCAGTACTTC . TRBJ2-7 TRBV27
CASTVGGRDTQYF TGTGCCAGCACCGTGGGGGGAAGAGATACGCAGTATTTT . TRBJ2-3 TRBV28
CASSEQISSYEQYF TGTGCCAGCAGTGAACAGATCAGCTCCTACGAGCAGTACTTC . TRBJ2-7 TRBV2
CASSLGTGGLGGNQPQHF TGTGCCAGCAGTTTGGGAACAGGGGGGCTGGGTGGCAATCAGCCCCAGCATTTT TRBD1 TRBJ1-5 TRBV28
CATGGRSYEQYF TGTGCCACCGGGGGGAGGAGCTACGAGCAGTACTTC TRBD2 TRBJ2-7 TRBV2
CASSSTGGGKTQYF TGTGCCAGCAGCTCAACGGGAGGGGGGAAGACCCAGTACTTC TRBD2 TRBJ2-5 TRBV28
CASTPKRGQGTYEQYF TGTGCCAGCACCCCCAAACGGGGACAGGGGACCTACGAGCAGTACTTC TRBD1 TRBJ2-7 TRBV2
CSVAQGAPYEQYF TGCAGCGTTGCTCAGGGGGCCCCCTACGAGCAGTACTTC TRBD1 TRBJ2-7 TRBV29-1